These 27 T cell receptor beta chains were sequenced from one sample in a study of post-analysis software for immune sequencing data. Findings of the study overall: With TRBV5-6, TRBV5-1 and TRBV20-1 included, about five TRBV segments were more frequent in patients than in controls.

Their antigens are not known. cDNA libraries for TCR beta contained unique molecular identifiers. MiXCR, run by TCRdb on the PCR reads, gives a single entry per CDR3 protein. The sample has approximately 770,000 distinct CDR3 sequences, around 46% seen once. The sequenced material came from blood. These receptors were obtained from a girl between 5 and 17 years old with multiple sclerosis.

This clonotype showed up just a few times. J is TRBJ2-6 and V is TRBV5-1; 7 bases are a match to TRBD1. The CDR3 sequence is 17 residues long. Germline assignment: CDR1 SGHRS and CDR2 YFSETQ. Unmatched junction bases numbered 7, after V lost 4 bases and J lost 0 bases. The CDR3 coding sequence is TGCGCCAGCAGCAGGGACAGTTCGGTCTCTGGGGCCAACGTCCTGACTTTC. Protein product: CASSRDSSVSGANVLTF.

This clonotype showed up just a few times. The V call is TRBV7-9, the J call TRBJ2-1, with TRBD2 matching over 8 bases. Trimming took 7 bases from V and 7 from J; bases not matched to a gene: 12. CDR3 size: 15 residues. Germline V gene data show CDR1 as SEHNR and CDR2 as FQNEAQ (reference sequence). The CDR3 sequence is CASTRVGGRLNEQFF. The CDR3 region has the DNA TGTGCCAGCACTAGAGTTGGCGGGAGGCTGAATGAGCAGTTCTTC.

The chain is built from TRBV29-1 and TRBJ2-1; 9 bases are shared with TRBD2. CDR3 size: 16 residues. Per the germline V gene, CDR1 is SQVTM and CDR2 is ANQGSEA. J gave up 3 bases and V 0 bases, and 6 bases lay outside the gene matches. The CDR3: CSVEDPIAGVYNEQFF. The CDR3 region has the DNA TGCAGCGTTGAAGACCCTATAGCGGGAGTCTACAATGAGCAGTTCTTC.

This clonotype was recorded a few times. The CDR3 coding sequence is TGTGCCAGCAGTTATCGAGGGGTCTACACCTTC. The encoded protein is CASSYRGVYTF. The chain has TRBV2 and TRBJ1-2; TRBD1 might be the D (5 bases). CDR1 and CDR2 from the germline V gene are SNHLY and FYNNEI. V was trimmed by 5 bases and J by 10 bases, leaving 11 bases between them. This CDR3 comprises 11 residues.

The CDR3 loop reads CSAVVGSAPQETQYF. The CDR3 DNA follows: TGCAGTGCTGTAGTCGGCAGCGCACCACAAGAGACCCAGTACTTC. The chain has TRBV20-1 and TRBJ2-5; D remains unclear. The V gene lost 5 bases and the J gene lost 2 bases, with 18 bases spanning the gap. This CDR3 is 15 amino acids long. CDR1 is DFQATT, CDR2 SNEGSKA, per germline (reference sequence).

The chain has TRBV20-1 and TRBJ2-3, with TRBD2 matching over 7 bases. The germline V gene has CDR1 DFQATT and CDR2 SNEGSKA (reference sequence). V lost 1 base to trimming and J lost 0 bases; unmatched junction nucleotides: 7. The CDR3 loop spans 16 amino acids. The CDR3 nucleotides are TGCAGTGCTAGAGGCCCCGGGGGGTTTAGCACAGATACGCAGTATTTT. It encodes CSARGPGGFSTDTQYF.

The sample holds a few counts of this clonotype. The rearrangement joins TRBV12-3 or TRBV12-4 to TRBJ2-3, with D possibly TRBD1 on 8 matching bases. CDR3 size: 14 residues. Trimming removed 6 bases from V and 5 bases from J, with 15 bases in between. CDR3 nucleotide sequence: TGTGCCAGCAGACAAACAGGGGGGGGAGATACGCAGTATTTT. Amino acid sequence: CASRQTGGGDTQYF.

The genes are TRBV28 and TRBJ2-2, with D unresolved. Germline loops: CDR1 MDHEN, CDR2 SYDVKM. Trimming took off 3 bases at V and 2 bases at J, with 7 bases between the two ends. The CDR3 consists of 14 residues. The CDR3 DNA sequence: TGTGCCAGCAGTTTCCCCGGAAACACCGGGGAGCTGTTTTTT. Its protein product is CASSFPGNTGELFF.

In its sample, this clonotype was seen once. The chain joins TRBV5-1 to TRBJ2-1; a weak D match, TRBD2 (6 bases). The CDR3 has 16 amino acids. The germline gives CDR1 SGHRS, CDR2 YFSETQ. V lost 4 bases and J lost 0, with 14 bases in between. CDR3 DNA: TGCGCCAGCAGCGTAAGCACTAGCAACTCCTACAATGAGCAGTTCTTC. The encoded protein is CASSVSTSNSYNEQFF.

V and J are TRBV19 and TRBJ2-4; 10 bases line up with TRBD1. The J call is uncertain, as TRBJ2-7 better fits the DNA end. The CDR3 consists of 13 residues. In germline, CDR1 is LNHDA, CDR2 SQIVND (reference sequence). CDR3 region: CASRDRGSSEQYF. DNA for the CDR3: TGTGCCAGCCGGGACAGGGGATCGTCCGAGCAGTACTTC.

The J gene is TRBJ2-7, the V gene TRBV10-3; 7 bases agree with TRBD2. The trim removed 7 bases at V and 4 bases at J, leaving 7 bases unmatched. CDR1 and CDR2 from the germline V gene are ENHRY and SYGVKD. CDR3 length equals 13 residues. This chain's CDR3 is CAINPGRGYEQYF. CDR3 bases: TGTGCCATCAACCCTGGGAGGGGATACGAGCAGTACTTC.

In nucleotides, the CDR3 is TGCAGCACCGGAGAGACCCAGTACTTC. Translated, it gives CSTGETQYF. The chain uses TRBV29-1 and TRBJ2-5; no clear D gene. This CDR3 region has 9 residues. V was trimmed by 8 bases and J by 4 bases, leaving 5 bases between them. Germline V gene sequence: CDR1 SQVTM, CDR2 ANQGSEA.

The chain carries TRBV11-1 and TRBJ2-1; 10 nucleotides align to TRBD2. Per the germline V gene, CDR1 is SGHAT and CDR2 is FQDESV (reference sequence). The CDR3 is made up of 15 amino acids. With V trimmed by 4 bases and J by 9 bases, 9 bases remained unmatched. The CDR3 loop reads CASSWTSGQGSEQFF. CDR3 coding DNA: TGTGCCAGCAGCTGGACTAGCGGACAGGGCAGTGAGCAGTTCTTC.

In nucleotides, the CDR3 is TGCGCCAGCAGCCCAACTACCGGGGCTGCGACAGATACGCAGTATTTT. It encodes CASSPTTGAATDTQYF. The genes are TRBV4-3 and TRBJ2-3; D is tentatively TRBD1 or TRBD2 (5 bases each). Germline CDR1 and CDR2: LGHNA and YSLEER. Trimming pared 4 bases from V and 3 bases from J, leaving 17 bases between. CDR3 length equals 16 residues.

The chain couples TRBV6-5 to TRBJ1-4; tentatively, D is TRBD1 (5 bases). The CDR3 runs 13 residues. Germline V CDR1 and CDR2: MNHEY, SVGAGI. V lost 5 bases and J lost 4, with 8 bases in between. The CDR3 DNA reads as TGTGCCAGCAGTAGGACACTTAATGAAAAACTGTTTTTT. Protein sequence: CASSRTLNEKLFF.

J is TRBJ2-5 and V is TRBV11-2; 7 bases are shared with TRBD2. The CDR3 is made up of 14 amino acids. Germline V gene lookup returns CDR1 SGHAT and CDR2 FQNNGV. The V gene end was trimmed by 7 bases and the J gene end by 3 bases; junction bases not matched to a gene: 8. As DNA, the CDR3 is TGTGCCAGCACGGTGGCGGGAGCGAAAGAGACCCAGTACTTC. It specifies CASTVAGAKETQYF.

This chain connects TRBV10-3 to TRBJ1-2, with D perhaps TRBD1 (6 bases). Germline V lookup: CDR1 ENHRY, CDR2 SYGVKD. The CDR3 runs to 14 residues. V was cut by 0 bases and J by 5 bases, with 10 bases left in between. The CDR3 region has the DNA TGTGCCATCAGTGAGTCGAGACAGGCGTATGGCTACACCTTC. Amino acid sequence: CAISESRQAYGYTF.

The chain has TRBV15 and TRBJ2-7, with TRBD2 matching 10 bases. The better agreement between TRBJ2-1 and the DNA end casts doubt on the J call. Germline V gives CDR1 LNHNV, CDR2 YYDKDF (reference sequence). The CDR3 covers 17 residues. CDR3 sequence: CATSSHTSGIPPYEQFF. CDR3 DNA: TGTGCCACCAGCAGCCATACTAGCGGGATCCCTCCCTACGAGCAGTTCTTC.

This chain joins TRBV5-6 and TRBJ1-5; 8 positions match TRBD1. Per germline, CDR1 SGHDT and CDR2 YYEEEE. The CDR3 covers 16 residues. The ends lost 3 bases at V and 2 bases at J; junction bases unmatched: 7. The CDR3 spells CASSSLQGDGNQPQHF. CDR3 DNA: TGTGCCAGCAGCTCACTACAGGGGGATGGCAATCAGCCCCAGCATTTT.

The rearrangement uses TRBV9 and TRBJ1-2; D is unresolved. Germline CDR1 and CDR2: SGDLS and YYNGEE. V was cut by 0 bases and J by 5 bases, with 8 bases left in between. The CDR3 loop spans 13 amino acids. The CDR3 nucleotides are TGTGCCAGCAGCGTAGCAGAGGGATATGGCTACACCTTC. Translating it yields CASSVAEGYGYTF.

V and J are TRBV20-1 and TRBJ2-5; 12 bases match TRBD2. The V gene end was trimmed by 4 bases and the J gene end by 5 bases; junction bases not matched to a gene: 8. Germline V gives CDR1 DFQATT, CDR2 SNEGSKA (reference sequence). The CDR3 extends over 15 amino acids. The CDR3, as DNA: TGCAGTGCTACCCGACTAGCGGGAGAACTGGAGACCCAGTACTTC. It is translated as CSATRLAGELETQYF.

V usage is TRBV11-3 and J usage is TRBJ2-1; 9 nucleotides agree with TRBD2. The CDR3 consists of 14 residues. Germline CDR1 reads SGHNT; CDR2 reads YENEEA. The junction had 7 bases not matched to a gene; V was cut back by 5 bases and J by 8 bases. The CDR3: CASSPGLARDEQFF. Written as DNA, the CDR3 is TGTGCCAGCAGCCCGGGACTAGCCCGCGATGAGCAGTTCTTC.

V and J are TRBV20-1 and TRBJ2-7; the D is unclear. CDR1 is DFQATT, CDR2 SNEGSKA, per germline (reference sequence). V was clipped by 1 base and J by 2 bases, with 15 bases between them. The CDR3 totals 15 residues. The CDR3 DNA is TGCAGTGCTAGAGTCGGGCACGGAGCACCCTACGAGCAGTACTTC. This sequence encodes CSARVGHGAPYEQYF.

This chain links TRBV7-2 with TRBJ2-4; 10 nucleotides match TRBD2. J gave up 3 bases and V 5 bases, and 7 bases lay outside the gene matches. This CDR3 has 16 amino acids. Looked up from germline, CDR1 is SGHTA and CDR2 is FQGNSA. The CDR3 DNA is TGTGCCAGCAGCCCTGGAGCGGGAGGGGACAAAAACATTCAGTACTTC. As protein: CASSPGAGGDKNIQYF. The variable domain in full, with the rest retrieved from reference TRBV7-2 and TRBJ2-4, is GAGVSQSPSNKVTEKGKDVELRCDPISGHTALYWYRQSLGQGLEFLIYFQGNSAPDKSGLPSDRFSAERTGGSVSTLTIQRTQQEDSAVYLCASSPGAGGDKNIQYFGAGTRLSVL.

The rearrangement links TRBV2 to TRBJ1-1; D is unresolved. The CDR3 covers 11 residues. Germline V gives CDR1 SNHLY, CDR2 FYNNEI. V lost 4 bases to trimming and J lost 7 bases, with 7 bases between them. The CDR3 region is CASSGRSEAFF. In DNA, the CDR3 is TGTGCCAGCAGTGGGAGGAGTGAAGCTTTCTTT.

This clonotype was counted a few times. The chain has TRBV15 and TRBJ1-1; D call uncertain. CDR3 length equals 13 residues. V was cut by 0 bases and J by 8 bases, with 10 bases left in between. CDR1 and CDR2 from the germline V gene are LNHNV and YYDKDF (reference sequence). The CDR3 region has the DNA TGTGCCACCAGCAGAGATCATGTAGAAGAAGCTTTCTTT. This translates into CATSRDHVEEAFF.

In this sample, this clonotype turned up a few times. In nucleotides, the CDR3 is TGTGCCAGCAGCGTAGGTGCGGGAGTCGGCACAGATACGCAGTATTTT. It translates to CASSVGAGVGTDTQYF. This sequence joins TRBV9 and TRBJ2-3, with 7 bases that match TRBD2. V lost 0 bases and J lost 1; bases outside the gene matches: 5. The CDR3 is 16 amino acids. CDR1 and CDR2 (germline): SGDLS, YYNGEE.